A single T cell receptor (beta chain) is shown here with its context. Its cognate antigen is unknown. The record originates from a study of shared clonotypes between healthy human individuals. The germline gives CDR1 SGHNT, CDR2 YYREEE (reference sequence). The CDR3 spans 14 residues. Naive CD8 cells lacked CD45RO, underwent positive selection for CCR7 and left out terminally differentiated effector memory CD45RA+ cells. Original processing notes: Filtering differed since immunoSEQ provided only junctions, with no quality scores. Measured with immunoSEQ multiplex PCR; TCRdb has only the in-frame clones, and not every one. Clone size and the V and J calls come from that table; the DNA yielded D and trimming. The repertoire includes hundreds of thousands of clones, 85% to 95% of them detected once, and approximately 0.11% sits in the top ten. Whole-study findings and limits: It was the non-shared clonotypes that had lower generation probabilities than clonotypes shared by all four donors. Around 4.7% of naive CD4 clonotypes were shared across several donors.

The sample taken for sequencing was naive CD8+ T cells sorted from blood. The clonotype originates from a woman aged 25-40 years in good health. This chain connects TRBV5-4 to TRBJ2-5; tentatively, D is TRBD2 (6 bases). The DNA end is a closer match to TRBJ2-7, so the J assignment may be wrong. CDR3 DNA sequence: TGTGCCAGCAGCAGGGACTGGAGCTCCTACGAGCAGTACTTC. This gives the protein CASSRDWSSYEQYF.